Sequencing of this T cell receptor (beta chain) was carried out in a study of T cells expressing NK-cell markers. Study information: It was from sorted CD3+CD56+NKG2C+, CD3+CD56+NKG2C- and CD3+CD56-NKG2C+ T cells that TCR beta repertoires came. Seven of the eight sequenced donors were classified as HCMV-seropositive, and one was classified as seronegative. Study conclusions and caveats: Several donors' CD3+CD56-NKG2C+ cells were dominated by the same clonotypes. The HCMV specificity of the expanded NKG2C+ T cell clones stayed unresolved.

This CDR3 is 14 amino acids long. Germline values: CDR1 MNHEY, CDR2 SMNVEV (reference sequence). For each CDR3 protein, TCRdb gives one entry from its re-call of the 5' RACE reads, without DNA. This sample's clone table lists 150,000 or so distinct CDR3 sequences. Concerning this clonotype: What it binds is not known.

This TCR was recovered from a woman aged 45-60 years in good health. The specimen sequenced was blood T cells: a sorted CD56 or NKG2C T cell subset, CD4+ or CD8+ T cells, or bulk PBMC T cells (not recorded which). The chain recombines TRBV27 with TRBJ2-1; TCRdb's D call, TRBD1, is unchecked because there is no DNA. The CDR3 protein is CASSLGQGADEQFF.